This T cell receptor beta chain was recorded in a study of shared clonotypes between healthy human individuals. Study overall: The study enrolled two women and three men aged 18 to 49.

At deep level, the assay was performed. Data came from immunoSEQ multiplex PCR; TCRdb stores just in-frame clones and leaves some out. This sample has 470,000 or so clones, with about 85% found just once. The germline V gene encodes CDR1 GTSNPN and CDR2 SVGIG (reference sequence). CDR3 length equals 15 residues. Losses at the gene ends were 3 bases for V and 3 bases for J; bases not matched to a gene: 8. This rearrangement joins TRBV30 to TRBJ2-3; TRBD1 matches at 8 bases. The receptor was isolated from a woman aged 40 to 55 in good health. Some clones in this sample may be carry-over from other donors' samples. The source material was PBMCs. CDR3: CAWRFAGGWTDTQYF. DNA for the CDR3: TGTGCCTGGAGGTTTGCAGGGGGCTGGACAGATACGCAGTATTTT.